This note documents a single T cell receptor beta chain sequence. Antigen: not known. The sample belongs to a study of blood T cell dynamics during melanoma immunotherapy. General study points: The study could not tell melanoma-specific clones from general immune activation.

Trimming cost V 1 base and J 6 bases, with 9 bases left between them. The CDR3 runs 14 residues. Germline CDR1 SGHNT, CDR2 YENEEA. The assay was immunoSEQ multiplex PCR, and TCRdb's table has in-frame clones only and misses some. The top ten clones hold 6.9% of a sample with some 10,000 clones, about 90% of them seen once. Stated time point: week 3, after first cycle of checkpoint inhibitor. Material: blood, obtained from a patient treated with checkpoint blockade. This receptor was identified in a human donor with melanoma. The chain uses TRBV11-3 and TRBJ2-2, with no clear D. The CDR3 region is CASSLGQAPGELFF. Written as DNA, the CDR3 is TGTGCCAGCAGCTTAGGCCAGGCGCCCGGGGAGCTGTTTTTT.